Listed below are T cell receptor beta chains from one sample, sequenced in a study of cytomegalovirus exposure and HLA in healthy donors. Libraries were prepared by immunoSEQ multiplex PCR; TCRdb keeps only in-frame clonotypes and omits some of them. This sample has some 200,000 clones, with approximately 82% found just once. Sequenced sample: PBMCs. The receptor set was obtained from a woman aged 30 to 39 in good health and CMV-seronegative. Each CDR3 is given with its conserved first and last residue. A D gene is named only where the DNA matches it firmly. Not all rows give a size; the values are once, few, many and, for expanded clones, a class.

CDR3 DNA | CDR3 protein | clone size | V gene | D gene | J gene
TGCGCCAGCAGCCAAGGTCCAGGGCCACCCAACAATGAGCAGTTCTTC | CASSQGPGPPNNEQFF | - | TRBV4-1 | - | TRBJ2-1
TGTGCCAGCAGCTTAAGCGCAAGAGAGACCCAGTACTTC | CASSLSARETQYF | - | TRBV7-2 | - | TRBJ2-5
TGTGCCAGCAGCCGAACTTCAGGGGGGAACACTGAAGCTTTCTTT | CASSRTSGGNTEAFF | - | TRBV5-4 | TRBD1 | TRBJ1-1
TGCGCCAGCAGCCAAGTCTTGGCAGGCGGGACTCAGCCCCAGCATTTT | CASSQVLAGGTQPQHF | - | TRBV4-1 | - | TRBJ1-5
TGTGCCAGCAGCCACGAGGGAACAACAGGGGCAGATACGCAGTATTTT | CASSHEGTTGADTQYF | - | TRBV14 | TRBD1 | TRBJ2-3
TGTGCCAGCAGCTTACCGCGCTCCGGGGCCAACGTCCTGACTTTC | CASSLPRSGANVLTF | few | TRBV13 | - | TRBJ2-6
TGTGCCAGCAGCCAAGATCCCCAGCGGGTCGACTACGAGCAGTACTTC | CASSQDPQRVDYEQYF | - | TRBV4-2 | - | TRBJ2-7
TGTGCCAGCAGCCCTCAGGGGGCGGTTACTGAAGCTTTCTTT | CASSPQGAVTEAFF | - | TRBV7-2 | TRBD1 | TRBJ1-1
TGTGCCAGCAGCTTACCAGACGGGGATGAGCAGTTCTTC | CASSLPDGDEQFF | - | TRBV7-3 | - | TRBJ2-1
TGCGCCAGCAGCCAAGGACAGCTCTCTGGGGCCAACGTCCTGACTTTC | CASSQGQLSGANVLTF | - | TRBV4-3 | - | TRBJ2-6
TGTGCCAGCAGCCAAGATCCGGGGGGCTCCTACGAGCAGTACTTC | CASSQDPGGSYEQYF | - | TRBV4-2 | TRBD2 | TRBJ2-7
TGTGCCAGCAGGGCCCATGTGGACACTGAAGCTTTCTTT | CASRAHVDTEAFF | once | TRBV2 | - | TRBJ1-1
TGTGCCAGCAGGTACCGGGGACAGGGGATTCAGCCCCAGCATTTT | CASRYRGQGIQPQHF | - | TRBV28 | TRBD1 | TRBJ1-5
TGCGCCAGCAGCCAAGTACAGGGGTCGTACCACGAGCAGTACTTC | CASSQVQGSYHEQYF | once | TRBV4-1 | TRBD1 | TRBJ2-7
TGCAGCGTTCATAGCAGGGCCTATGGCTACACCTTC | CSVHSRAYGYTF | - | TRBV29-1 | - | TRBJ1-2
TGTGCCAGCAGAGTCCGGGACAGCTACAATGAGCAGTTCTTC | CASRVRDSYNEQFF | - | TRBV28 | TRBD1 | TRBJ2-1
TGTGCCAGCAGCGAAGGAATCAGGACAGGGGGCCACGAGCAGTACTTC | CASSEGIRTGGHEQYF | - | TRBV5-4 | TRBD1 | TRBJ2-7
TGTGCTACGCGCCGCTCTAGCGGAGCAGGGCAGGAGACCCAGTACTTC | CATRRSSGAGQETQYF | - | TRBV19 | TRBD2 | TRBJ2-5
TGTGCCAGCAGCTTTAAGACAGGGGGCTCCTACAATGAGCAGTTCTTC | CASSFKTGGSYNEQFF | - | TRBV5-4 | TRBD1 | TRBJ2-1
TGTGCCAGCTCACACCGGGACAGAAAAGAGACCCAGTACTTC | CASSHRDRKETQYF | - | TRBV18 | TRBD1 | TRBJ2-5
TGTGCCAGTATCCCCCAGGGAAGAATCTATAGCAATCAGCCCCAGCATTTT | CASIPQGRIYSNQPQHF | once | TRBV19 | - | TRBJ1-5
TGTGCCAGCAGTCTACAGGTACCCCAAGGCCTCAATCAGCCCCAGCATTTT | CASSLQVPQGLNQPQHF | - | TRBV2 | - | TRBJ1-5
TGTGCCAGCATGCAGGAAGAGACCCAGTACTTC | CASMQEETQYF | - | TRBV2 | - | TRBJ2-5
TGTGCCAGCAGTTCCAGGACAGGGGTAAGTCAGCCCCAGCATTTT | CASSSRTGVSQPQHF | - | TRBV28 | TRBD1 | TRBJ1-5
TGTGCCAGCAGGGGGACTAGCGGGCCCTACAATGAGCAGTTCTTC | CASRGTSGPYNEQFF | - | TRBV2 | TRBD2 | TRBJ2-1
TGTGCCAGCAGTTCCCCGACTAGCGGGTTGACCTACGAGCAGTACTTC | CASSSPTSGLTYEQYF | - | TRBV28 | TRBD2 | TRBJ2-7
TGTGCCAGCAGTGAAGGGGCAGGGTACGAAGCTTTCTTT | CASSEGAGYEAFF | few | TRBV2 | - | TRBJ1-1
TGTGCCAGCAGGGGGGGTCTCTTCGGCTCCTACAATGAGCAGTTCTTC | CASRGGLFGSYNEQFF | - | TRBV28 | - | TRBJ2-1
TGTGCCAGCAGCTTGGGGGCGTCTGGCTATGGCTACACCTTC | CASSLGASGYGYTF | - | TRBV7-9 | - | TRBJ1-2
TGCAGCGTTGGGGGACAGGGGGCTGGCTACGAGCAGTACTTC | CSVGGQGAGYEQYF | once | TRBV29-1 | TRBD1 | TRBJ2-7
TGCGCCAGCAGCCAAAGTAGGGGTCCTGGAAACACCATATATTTT | CASSQSRGPGNTIYF | few | TRBV4-3 | - | TRBJ1-3
TGTGCCAGCTGGTTTGGGATGGAGAGGGTCAATGAGCAGTTCTTC | CASWFGMERVNEQFF | - | TRBV27 | - | TRBJ2-1
TGTGCCAGCAGCTTAGCTCACAAAGAGACCCAGTACTTC | CASSLAHKETQYF | - | TRBV7-2 | - | TRBJ2-5
TGTGCCAGCAGTGGGGGCGCCGACCCCTATAATTCACCCCTCCACTTT | CASSGGADPYNSPLHF | few | TRBV2 | - | TRBJ1-6
TGTGCCAGCAGTTTAGAACAGGGGTCCACTTACGAGCAGTACTTC | CASSLEQGSTYEQYF | - | TRBV6-1 | TRBD1 | TRBJ2-7
TGTGCCAGCAGCTTAGATCGTGACAGCTACTCTGGAAACACCATATATTTT | CASSLDRDSYSGNTIYF | - | TRBV7-9 | - | TRBJ1-3
TGTGCCAGCAGGGCGGACCCAGGGCCTCCCTATGGCTACACCTTC | CASRADPGPPYGYTF | - | TRBV6-5 | - | TRBJ1-2
TGTGCCAGCAGTGAGGGGGACAGGGTCACCGGGGAGCTGTTTTTT | CASSEGDRVTGELFF | - | TRBV6-1 | TRBD1 | TRBJ2-2
TGTGCCAGCACTACCGAGTCAAATACGCAGTATTTT | CASTTESNTQYF | - | TRBV6-5 | - | TRBJ2-3
TGTGCCAGCAGCAAAAGGGGACAGGGGGCGCCCGGCTACACCTTC | CASSKRGQGAPGYTF | - | TRBV7-8 | TRBD1 | TRBJ1-2
TGTGCCACCAGCAGAGATGCGGGCTTCACTAATGAAAAACTGTTTTTT | CATSRDAGFTNEKLFF | - | TRBV15 | - | TRBJ1-4
TGTGCCCTACCACAGACCAAGGAGACCCAGTACTTC | CALPQTKETQYF | - | TRBV19 | - | TRBJ2-5
TGTGCCAGCAGCTATGGGACTAGCGGCCTCTACAATGAGCAGTTCTTC | CASSYGTSGLYNEQFF | - | TRBV5-4 | TRBD2 | TRBJ2-1
TGTGCCAGCAGTCTCTCCAGGGGGCATCAGCCCCAGCATTTT | CASSLSRGHQPQHF | - | TRBV27 | TRBD1 | TRBJ1-5
TGCGCCAGCAGCCAAGAGGCGACGGGACAGGAAAACACCGGGGAGCTGTTTTTT | CASSQEATGQENTGELFF | few | TRBV4-3 | TRBD1 | TRBJ2-2
TGTGCCAGCAGTCAAAGACAGGGGGGCGATACGCAGTATTTT | CASSQRQGGDTQYF | - | TRBV27 | TRBD1 | TRBJ2-3
TGCAGCGCCTTTGGGGCGGGCTACACCTTC | CSAFGAGYTF | - | TRBV29-1 | - | TRBJ1-2
TGTGCCAGCGGAACCAGGGGGAGGCTCACTGAAGCTTTCTTT | CASGTRGRLTEAFF | - | TRBV28 | TRBD1 | TRBJ1-1
TGTGCCAGCTCACCAGGGACTAGCGGGAACACCGGGGAGCTGTTTTTT | CASSPGTSGNTGELFF | - | TRBV18 | TRBD2 | TRBJ2-2
TGCGCCAGCTCCCGCGGAGGGTCCGGGGAGCTGTTTTTT | CASSRGGSGELFF | - | TRBV5-1 | - | TRBJ2-2
TGTGCCAGCAGCAGTAGGGGGATTATTCAGCCCCAGCATTTT | CASSSRGIIQPQHF | - | TRBV5-6 | - | TRBJ1-5
TGTGCCAGCAGCACTTCCGACAGGATAACAGATACGCAGTATTTT | CASSTSDRITDTQYF | - | TRBV7-2 | - | TRBJ2-3
TGTGCCAGCTCAACCGGGGATCAGCCCCAGCATTTT | CASSTGDQPQHF | - | TRBV18 | - | TRBJ1-5
TGCGCCAGCAGCTTGCCGACAGGACAGGGATGGGATGGCTACACCTTC | CASSLPTGQGWDGYTF | once | TRBV5-1 | TRBD1 | TRBJ1-2
TGTGCCAGCAGTTTTGATCAGATGAACACTGAAGCTTTCTTT | CASSFDQMNTEAFF | - | TRBV27 | - | TRBJ1-1
TGTGCTAGTGGTTCCCCCGAATCCGGGACAGTGATCTATGGCTACACCTTC | CASGSPESGTVIYGYTF | - | TRBV12-5 | TRBD1 | TRBJ1-2